One sample yielded the 30 T cell receptor beta chains listed below, sequenced in a study of cytomegalovirus exposure and HLA in healthy donors. PCR used 60 Vbeta primers and 13 Jbeta primers. Generated by immunoSEQ multiplex PCR, the TCRdb table keeps only in-frame clones and is missing some. The sample contains 150,000 to 200,000 clones, around 80% of which appear only once. Input material: PBMCs. These receptors all stem from a boy aged 2-15 years in good health and CMV-seronegative.

V gene TRBV7-2 combines with J gene TRBJ2-2; 8 positions agree with TRBD2. Per germline, CDR1 SGHTA and CDR2 FQGNSA. With 7 bases clipped from V and 1 base from J, the junction kept 5 bases outside the gene matches. The CDR3 contains 15 residues. The CDR3: CASTRAGVNTGELFF. Written as DNA, the CDR3 is TGTGCCAGCACCCGAGCGGGGGTGAACACCGGGGAGCTGTTTTTT.

V and J are TRBV2 and TRBJ1-1; weak D call: TRBD1 (5 bases). V was cut by 5 bases and J by 10 bases, with 8 bases left in between. The germline V gene has CDR1 SNHLY and CDR2 FYNNEI. This CDR3 region has 10 residues. CDR3 in DNA: TGTGCCAGCAGTTCAGGGTCAGCTTTCTTT. Protein sequence: CASSSGSAFF.

V gene TRBV9 combines with J gene TRBJ2-1; TRBD2 matches 10 bases. After removal of 3 bases from V and 5 bases from J, the junction contained 5 bases not matched to a gene. CDR1 is SGDLS and CDR2 is YYNGEE in the germline V gene. The CDR3 contains 15 residues. The CDR3 DNA is TGTGCCAGCAGCGCCCCACTAGCGGGGCACAATGAGCAGTTCTTC. Protein: CASSAPLAGHNEQFF.

This chain joins TRBV11-2 and TRBJ2-7, with unresolved D. CDR1 is SGHAT and CDR2 is FQNNGV in the germline V gene. The germline V and J ends were trimmed by 6 bases and 2 bases, with 14 bases remaining between them. The CDR3 is 14 residues long. This CDR3 reads CASSNRVYAYEQYF. CDR3 bases: TGTGCCAGCAGTAACCGGGTCTACGCCTACGAGCAGTACTTC. The full variable domain, completed using reference TRBV11-2 and TRBJ2-7, is EAGVAQSPRYKIIEKRQSVAFWCNPISGHATLYWYQQILGQGPKLLIQFQNNGVVDDSQLPKDRFSAERLKGVDSTLKIQPAKLEDSAVYLCASSNRVYAYEQYFGPGTRLTVT.

This chain links TRBV29-1 with TRBJ2-5; tentatively, D is TRBD1 (6 bases). This CDR3 comprises 12 residues. With 4 bases removed from V and 1 base from J, the gap between germline ends came to 7 bases. Germline CDR1 and CDR2: SQVTM and ANQGSEA. The CDR3 nucleotides are TGCAGCGTTGGCAGGGGCCAAGAGACCCAGTACTTC. As protein: CSVGRGQETQYF.

CDR3 sequence reads: CASSEGGQMNTEAFF. CDR3 bases: TGTGCCAGCAGTGAAGGGGGACAGATGAACACTGAAGCTTTCTTT. V usage is TRBV2 and J usage is TRBJ1-1; the match to TRBD1 covers 7 bases. CDR1 SNHLY and CDR2 FYNNEI come from the germline V gene. This CDR3 spans 15 amino acids. V shed 1 base and J 0 bases; nucleotides not matched to a gene: 2.

V gene TRBV6-6 combines with J gene TRBJ2-1, with a tentative D call TRBD2 (6 bases). V shed 6 bases and J shed 3 bases, with 15 bases lying between them. There are 15 residues in the CDR3. The germline V gene has CDR1 MNHNY and CDR2 SVGAGI (reference sequence). This CDR3 reads CASRDNSGDYNEQFF. CDR3 nucleotide sequence: TGTGCCAGCAGGGACAATAGCGGAGACTACAATGAGCAGTTCTTC.

The rearrangement joins TRBV29-1 to TRBJ2-3; 9 nucleotides match TRBD2. V dropped 3 bases and J dropped 9; count of bases not matched to a gene: 7. Germline-derived CDR1 and CDR2 are SQVTM and ANQGSEA. This CDR3 comprises 13 residues. This chain's CDR3 is CSVENLAGRTQYF. In DNA form, the CDR3 reads TGCAGCGTTGAGAACCTAGCGGGACGAACGCAGTATTTT.

J is TRBJ2-1 and V is TRBV27; 8 bases align to TRBD1. V lost 5 bases and J lost 0; bases outside the gene matches: 3. The CDR3 has 15 residues. Germline CDR1 reads MNHEY; CDR2 reads SMNVEV (reference sequence). The CDR3 sequence: CASSRQGSSYNEQFF. The CDR3 nucleotides are TGTGCCAGCAGTAGACAGGGGAGCTCCTACAATGAGCAGTTCTTC.

In this sample, this clone turned up once. The V call is TRBV4-1, the J call TRBJ2-6, with TRBD1 matching 8 bases. Germline-derived CDR1 and CDR2 are MGHRA and YSYEKL. This CDR3 spans 20 amino acids. Trimming removed 3 bases from V and 1 base from J; junction bases left unmatched: 14. Here the CDR3 reads CASSHKIPGTGGSGANVLTF. CDR3 DNA sequence: TGCGCCAGCAGCCACAAGATACCAGGAACAGGGGGATCTGGGGCCAACGTCCTGACTTTC.

The rearrangement uses TRBV5-4 and TRBJ1-1; 8 nucleotides line up with TRBD1. This CDR3 is 15 amino acids long. CDR1 and CDR2 from the germline V gene are SGHNT and YYREEE (reference sequence). Trimming removed 1 base from V and 5 bases from J; junction bases left unmatched: 7. The CDR3 coding sequence is TGTGCCAGCAGCTTGCCTGGACAGGGATTGACTGAAGCTTTCTTT. It encodes CASSLPGQGLTEAFF.

A few counts support this clone. The CDR3 sequence is CASSLSGAYEQYF. Written as DNA, the CDR3 is TGTGCCAGCAGCTTATCGGGGGCCTACGAGCAGTACTTC. The V call is TRBV13, the J call TRBJ2-7; tentative D call: TRBD2 (6 bases). V dropped 2 bases and J dropped 2 bases, with 7 bases sitting between them. From germline, CDR1 is PRHDT and CDR2 FYEKMQ (reference sequence). This CDR3 has 13 amino acids.

The CDR3 DNA is TGTGCCAGCAGCCAACCGGGACAGGGTTACAATGAGCAGTTCTTC. The encoded protein is CASSQPGQGYNEQFF. This rearrangement joins TRBV4-2 to TRBJ2-1; TRBD1 agrees at 9 bases. The length of the CDR3 is 15 residues. The germline gives CDR1 LGHNA, CDR2 YNFKEQ. V lost 2 bases and J lost 4; bases outside the gene matches: 3.

The rearrangement links TRBV5-5 to TRBJ1-1; 9 bases fit TRBD1. The CDR3 runs 17 residues. Germline-derived CDR1 and CDR2 are SGHKS and YYEKEE (reference sequence). Unmatched junction bases numbered 11, after V lost 4 bases and J lost 1 base. The CDR3: CASSLTGGPRPNTEAFF. In nucleotides, the CDR3 is TGTGCCAGCAGCCTAACAGGGGGCCCTAGGCCGAACACTGAAGCTTTCTTT. The entire variable domain, with the rest obtained from reference TRBV5-5 and TRBJ1-1, is as follows: DAGVTQSPTHLIKTRGQQVTLRCSPISGHKSVSWYQQVLGQGPQFIFQYYEKEERGRGNFPDRFSARQFPNYSSELNVNALLLGDSALYLCASSLTGGPRPNTEAFFGQGTRLTVV.

The rearrangement links TRBV11-2 to TRBJ1-2, with 8 bases fitting TRBD1. After removal of 1 base from V and 2 bases from J, the junction contained 9 bases not matched to a gene. Germline V CDR1 and CDR2: SGHAT, FQNNGV. This CDR3 is built from 17 residues. DNA of the CDR3: TGTGCCAGCAGCTTAGCTCGGACAGGGTCCCTCAACTATGGCTACACCTTC. Amino acids: CASSLARTGSLNYGYTF.

The chain carries TRBV9 and TRBJ2-3; TRBD2 matches at 9 bases. CDR1 and CDR2 (germline): SGDLS, YYNGEE. The CDR3 is 16 residues long. V trimming: 5 bases; J trimming: 1 base; junction bases outside the gene matches: 8. For the CDR3, the DNA is TGTGCCAGCAGTTCCGGGCGGGGGGGCCGCACAGATACGCAGTATTTT. It codes for CASSSGRGGRTDTQYF.

V usage is TRBV5-1 and J usage is TRBJ1-3; 12 nucleotides match TRBD1. Germline V gives CDR1 SGHRS, CDR2 YFSETQ. Unmatched junction bases numbered 5, after V lost 3 bases and J lost 4 bases. CDR3 length: 16 residues. CDR3 bases: TGCGCCAGCAGCTCTGGGGACAGGGGGCAGGGAAACACCATATATTTT. The encoded protein is CASSSGDRGQGNTIYF.

V gene TRBV19 combines with J gene TRBJ2-3; D remains unclear. The CDR3 is 13 residues long. The V gene's germline CDR1 is LNHDA and CDR2 SQIVND (reference sequence). The V end lost 3 bases, the J end lost 6 bases, and 10 bases lay between the germline ends. The CDR3 DNA reads TGTGCCAGTAGTATGAGACTTGTGGATACGCAGTATTTT. Protein product: CASSMRLVDTQYF.

The table lists this clone with a count of one. This chain connects TRBV7-6 to TRBJ2-6, with D maybe TRBD2 (7 bases). Germline values: CDR1 SGHVS, CDR2 FNYEAQ. This CDR3 comprises 19 residues. Trimming took off 1 base at V and 0 bases at J, with 16 bases between the two ends. For the CDR3, the DNA is TGTGCCAGCAGCTTAGGAGTGGGGGGGCCCAGCTCTGGGGCCAACGTCCTGACTTTC. Translated: CASSLGVGGPSSGANVLTF.

The chain links TRBV4-2 to TRBJ2-7, with TRBD2 matching over 14 bases. CDR3 length: 20 residues. Germline V gene lookup returns CDR1 LGHNA and CDR2 YNFKEQ. V shed 2 bases and J 4 bases; nucleotides not matched to a gene: 16. The CDR3 sequence is CASSQQTGTSGSTRGYEQYF. DNA of the CDR3: TGTGCCAGCAGCCAACAAACCGGGACTAGCGGGAGTACCCGAGGATACGAGCAGTACTTC.

This chain uses TRBV27 with TRBJ2-1; 8 positions agree with TRBD2. The ends lost 9 bases at V and 1 base at J; junction bases unmatched: 2. CDR3 length: 13 amino acids. Germline loops: CDR1 MNHEY, CDR2 SMNVEV (reference sequence). The DNA for the CDR3 is TGTGCCAGTAGCGGGAAGTCCTACAATGAGCAGTTCTTC. It translates to CASSGKSYNEQFF.

The chain combines TRBV7-3 with TRBJ1-2, with D possibly matching TRBD1 (5 bases). V lost 5 bases to trimming and J lost 4 bases, with 20 bases between them. Germline CDR1 reads SGHTA; CDR2 reads FQGTGA. The CDR3 consists of 16 residues. The DNA for the CDR3 is TGTGCCAGCAGCCCTACCCCCGGGGGAGGCCGCTATGGCTACACCTTC. It specifies CASSPTPGGGRYGYTF.

This chain joins TRBV11-1 and TRBJ2-1; TRBD2 matches 9 bases. This CDR3 region has 19 residues. In germline, CDR1 is SGHAT, CDR2 FQDESV (reference sequence). V shed 5 bases and J 1 base; nucleotides not matched to a gene: 15. The CDR3 DNA sequence: TGTGCCAGCAGCCCCTTAGGGGGGCTAGCGGGAAAATCCTACAATGAGCAGTTCTTC. Its protein product is CASSPLGGLAGKSYNEQFF.

V and J are TRBV7-2 and TRBJ2-1; 7 bases fit TRBD2. The germline V gene has CDR1 SGHTA and CDR2 FQGNSA. The CDR3 extends over 15 amino acids. Trimming took 5 bases from V and 3 from J; bases not matched to a gene: 7. The CDR3 loop is CASSRSGAVYNEQFF. The CDR3 DNA reads as TGTGCCAGCAGCCGAAGCGGGGCGGTCTACAATGAGCAGTTCTTC.

The rearrangement uses TRBV19 and TRBJ2-1; the match to TRBD1 covers 9 bases. Germline V gene data show CDR1 as LNHDA and CDR2 as SQIVND (reference sequence). The CDR3 extends over 16 amino acids. The V and J ends lost 2 bases and 6 bases, in that order; junction bases with no gene match: 8. CDR3 bases: TGTGCCAGTAGTATACGCTCCGGGACAGGGATCAATGAGCAGTTCTTC. The encoded protein is CASSIRSGTGINEQFF.

The chain has TRBV19 and TRBJ2-3, with TRBD1 matching over 8 bases. The CDR3 sequence is 13 residues long. The germline V gene has CDR1 LNHDA and CDR2 SQIVND (reference sequence). The junction had 6 bases not matched to a gene; V was cut back by 10 bases and J by 3 bases. CDR3 in DNA: TGTGCCACCGGAACAGGGGGAACAGATACGCAGTATTTT. Its translation: CATGTGGTDTQYF.

V gene TRBV5-1 combines with J gene TRBJ1-2; TRBD1 aligns across 7 bases. CDR3 length: 14 amino acids. Looked up from germline, CDR1 is SGHRS and CDR2 is YFSETQ. J gave up 9 bases and V 0 bases, and 8 bases lay outside the gene matches. The CDR3 reads CASSLEKGARSYTF. CDR3 coding DNA: TGCGCCAGCAGCTTGGAGAAGGGGGCTAGAAGCTACACCTTC.

The V gene is TRBV19, the J gene TRBJ1-2; D is possibly TRBD1 (5 bases). CDR3 size: 13 residues. Germline CDR1 reads LNHDA; CDR2 reads SQIVND (reference sequence). Between the trimmed V and J ends, which lost 3 bases and 2 bases, there was a span of 7 bases. As DNA, the CDR3 is TGTGCCAGTAGTATCCGGACAAACTATGGCTACACCTTC. Translation: CASSIRTNYGYTF.

CDR3 loop: CASSLSGTSLNEQFF. CDR3 sequence (DNA): TGTGCCAGCAGCTTATCTGGGACTAGCCTGAATGAGCAGTTCTTC. The chain employs TRBV7-2 and TRBJ2-1; 9 bases match TRBD2. Germline values: CDR1 SGHTA, CDR2 FQGNSA. This CDR3 contains 15 residues. With V trimmed by 2 bases and J by 7 bases, 6 bases remained unmatched. Combining the CDR3 with reference TRBV7-2 and TRBJ2-1 gives the whole variable domain GAGVSQSPSNKVTEKGKDVELRCDPISGHTALYWYRQSLGQGLEFLIYFQGNSAPDKSGLPSDRFSAERTGGSVSTLTIQRTQQEDSAVYLCASSLSGTSLNEQFFGPGTRLTVL.

The V and J genes are TRBV30 and TRBJ1-6; D is possibly TRBD1 (5 bases). V lost 0 bases and J 10 bases, leaving 19 bases between the germline ends. This CDR3 is 16 amino acids long. Germline CDR1 GTSNPN, CDR2 SVGIG (reference sequence). The CDR3 is CAWSVKGLQEGSPLHF. CDR3 nucleotides: TGTGCCTGGAGTGTAAAGGGACTCCAGGAGGGATCACCCCTCCACTTT. Combining the CDR3 with reference TRBV30 and TRBJ1-6 gives the whole variable domain SQTIHQWPATLVQPVGSPLSLECTVEGTSNPNLYWYRQAAGRGLQLLFYSVGIGQISSEVPQNLSASRPQDRQFILSSKKLLLSDSGFYLCAWSVKGLQEGSPLHFGNGTRLTVT.